A single sample is the source of the 29 T cell receptor beta chains below, sequenced in a study of blood T cell repertoires in COVID-19. This table comes from immunoSEQ multiplex PCR, and its TCRdb copy is limited to in-frame clones, with some not included. The sample records more than 55,000 clones, more than 80% being singletons. Sequences were obtained from peripheral blood. The receptors derive from a woman aged 60 to 75 with COVID-19, enrolled during active disease.

Regarding this clone: Other nucleotide sequences from this sample produce the same CDR3. The CDR3 spells CASSLTGNQPQHF. In nucleotides, the CDR3 is TGTGCCAGTAGCTTGACAGGTAATCAGCCCCAGCATTTT. This chain connects TRBV19 to TRBJ1-5, with a weak D call TRBD1 (6 bases). Germline V gene lookup returns CDR1 LNHDA and CDR2 SQIVND (reference sequence). With 6 bases removed from V and 4 bases from J, the gap between germline ends came to 10 bases. The CDR3 is 13 residues long.

This clone was seen a handful of times. The chain joins TRBV11-3 to TRBJ1-1; unclear D gene. CDR3 length: 14 residues. Trimming stripped 3 bases from V and 4 bases from J, with 12 bases between. Looked up from germline, CDR1 is SGHNT and CDR2 is YENEEA. The DNA for the CDR3 is TGTGCCAGCAGCTTGACCGGGGAGGGCACTGAAGCTTTCTTT. It encodes CASSLTGEGTEAFF.

The V and J genes are TRBV6-6 and TRBJ2-3; D remains ambiguous. Per the germline V gene, CDR1 is MNHNY and CDR2 is SVGAGI (reference sequence). V was cut by 5 bases and J by 4 bases, with 7 bases left in between. The CDR3 totals 12 residues. CDR3: CASSPEADTQYF. The CDR3, as DNA: TGTGCCAGCAGTCCTGAGGCAGATACGCAGTATTTT.

J is TRBJ1-2 and V is TRBV5-1, with D unresolved. This CDR3 comprises 14 residues. CDR1 and CDR2 (germline): SGHRS, YFSETQ. Deletions cut 0 bases from V and 0 bases from J, with 6 bases between. The CDR3: CASSLDGPNYGYTF. CDR3 coding DNA: TGCGCCAGCAGCTTGGACGGTCCTAACTATGGCTACACCTTC.

CDR3 loop: CASVTSGSGTDTQYF. CDR3 in DNA: TGTGCCAGCGTGACTAGCGGGAGCGGGACAGATACGCAGTATTTT. The chain employs TRBV18 and TRBJ2-3; 12 bases are a match to TRBD2. The CDR3 is 15 amino acids. Germline trimming cut 8 bases from V and 3 bases from J; bases unmatched to any gene: 6. CDR1 is KGHSH, CDR2 LQKENI, per germline.

The chain combines TRBV19 with TRBJ2-7, with 7 bases that match TRBD1. V dropped 6 bases and J dropped 3; count of bases not matched to a gene: 8. CDR3 length: 14 amino acids. CDR1 and CDR2 (germline): LNHDA, SQIVND (reference sequence). CDR3 region: CASRETGRGYEQYF. CDR3 sequence (DNA): TGTGCCAGTAGGGAGACAGGGCGAGGCTACGAGCAGTACTTC.

This clone is a singleton in its sample. The V gene is TRBV28, the J gene TRBJ2-2; no clear D. V was cut by 10 bases and J by 4 bases, with 16 bases left in between. Germline assignment: CDR1 MDHEN and CDR2 SYDVKM. The CDR3 contains 14 residues. The CDR3, as DNA: TGTGCCACCTACGAGCAGGTCGGCACCGGGGAGCTGTTTTTT. This translates into CATYEQVGTGELFF.

The V and J genes are TRBV11-2 and TRBJ2-1; possibly TRBD2 for D (6 bases). Trimming took off 2 bases at V and 5 bases at J, with 13 bases between the two ends. The germline gives CDR1 SGHAT, CDR2 FQNNGV. The CDR3 covers 15 residues. The CDR3 is CASSLREKLNNEQFF. The CDR3 DNA is TGTGCCAGCAGCTTACGGGAGAAGCTTAACAATGAGCAGTTCTTC.

This chain uses TRBV30 with TRBJ2-2; D perhaps matches TRBD1 (6 bases). CDR1 and CDR2 from the germline V gene are GTSNPN and SVGIG (reference sequence). The CDR3 runs 14 residues. V lost 4 bases and J 0 bases, leaving 9 bases between the germline ends. CDR3 in amino acids: CAWIWGPNTGELFF. CDR3 nucleotide sequence: TGTGCCTGGATTTGGGGGCCGAACACCGGGGAGCTGTTTTTT.

As concerns this clone: The junction and the germline gene differ at one end; a read error may be behind it. The chain has TRBV28 and TRBJ2-5; TRBD2 matches 9 bases. The CDR3 runs to 16 residues. CDR1 and CDR2 (germline): MDHEN, SYDVKM. The chain's CDR3 is CASSLEGLAGREAQYF. The CDR3 nucleotides are TGTGCCAGCAGTTTGGAGGGGCTAGCGGGAAGAGAGGCCCAGTACTTC.

The rearrangement uses TRBV29-1 and TRBJ2-1; 8 nucleotides line up with TRBD2. The V gene's germline CDR1 is SQVTM and CDR2 ANQGSEA. This CDR3 is built from 13 residues. V lost 4 bases and J lost 3; bases outside the gene matches: 2. The chain's CDR3 is CSVATSGYNEQFF. The CDR3 nucleotides read TGCAGCGTTGCAACTAGCGGCTACAATGAGCAGTTCTTC.

This chain uses TRBV29-1 with TRBJ1-2; maybe TRBD1 (6 bases). Germline V gene lookup returns CDR1 SQVTM and CDR2 ANQGSEA. This CDR3 is built from 11 residues. Trimming cost V 4 bases and J 7 bases, with 10 bases left between them. DNA for the CDR3: TGCAGCGTTGCAGGGGCGAGTGGCTACACCTTC. Its translation: CSVAGASGYTF.

The V and J genes are TRBV24-1 and TRBJ1-2, with 7 nucleotides matching TRBD1. This CDR3 comprises 15 residues. Looked up from germline, CDR1 is KGHDR and CDR2 is SFDVKD. Losses at the gene ends were 4 bases for V and 0 bases for J; bases not matched to a gene: 4. CDR3 coding DNA: TGTGCCACCAGTGAGGCAGGGGGACCTAACTATGGCTACACCTTC. As protein: CATSEAGGPNYGYTF.

The V and J genes are TRBV5-1 and TRBJ2-1; the D gene is possibly TRBD2 (5 bases). Germline V gene lookup returns CDR1 SGHRS and CDR2 YFSETQ. Trimming removed 3 bases at V and 0 bases at J, with 16 bases between. The CDR3 covers 17 residues. CDR3 amino acids: CASSSGVASVSYNEQFF. CDR3 bases: TGCGCCAGCAGCTCTGGAGTAGCGTCCGTCTCCTACAATGAGCAGTTCTTC.

This rearrangement joins TRBV6-5 to TRBJ1-5; the D gene is possibly TRBD1 (6 bases). Trimming removed 5 bases from V and 1 base from J, with 9 bases in between. The CDR3 is 14 amino acids. CDR1 and CDR2 from the germline V gene are MNHEY and SVGAGI. The CDR3: CASSRDNSNQPQHF. In DNA form, the CDR3 reads TGTGCCAGCAGTCGGGACAACAGCAATCAGCCCCAGCATTTT.

This chain links TRBV12-3 or TRBV12-4 with TRBJ1-1, with D uncertain. V gave up 2 bases and J gave up 4 bases, with 5 bases separating them. This CDR3 is built from 12 residues. CDR3 sequence (DNA): TGTGCCAGCAGTTTAATCATCACTGAAGCTTTCTTT. Translating gives CASSLIITEAFF.

The chain joins TRBV29-1 to TRBJ2-4, with 8 bases aligning to TRBD2. Germline CDR1 and CDR2: SQVTM and ANQGSEA. The V gene end was trimmed by 4 bases and the J gene end by 4 bases; junction bases not matched to a gene: 3. The CDR3 spans 13 residues. As DNA, the CDR3 is TGCAGCGTTGCGGCTAGCGGGAAAAACATTCAGTACTTC. Protein sequence: CSVAASGKNIQYF.

This chain uses TRBV29-1 with TRBJ1-4, with 7 bases identical to TRBD1. This CDR3 is 15 amino acids long. V lost 5 bases and J lost 7; bases outside the gene matches: 13. Germline CDR1 SQVTM, CDR2 ANQGSEA. In DNA, the CDR3 is TGCAGCGTTAAATTTTACAGGGGCCAGGGTGAAAAACTGTTTTTT. Translated, it gives CSVKFYRGQGEKLFF.

The rearrangement joins TRBV5-1 to TRBJ1-2; unclear D gene. CDR1 and CDR2 from the germline V gene are SGHRS and YFSETQ. CDR3 length: 14 residues. V was shortened by 6 bases and J by 4 bases, with 16 bases between the two germline ends. CDR3 sequence (DNA): TGCGCCAGCACCCCTAGCCTCGAACGCTATGGCTACACCTTC. This gives the protein CASTPSLERYGYTF. The full variable domain, rest sourced from reference TRBV5-1 and TRBJ1-2, is KAGVTQTPRYLIKTRGQQVTLSCSPISGHRSVSWYQQTPGQGLQFLFEYFSETQRNKGNFPGRFSGRQFSNSRSEMNVSTLELGDSALYLCASTPSLERYGYTFGSGTRLTVV.

The rearrangement joins TRBV5-1 to TRBJ1-4; 7 nucleotides line up with TRBD1. The V gene's germline CDR1 is SGHRS and CDR2 YFSETQ. There are 14 residues in the CDR3. V dropped 4 bases and J dropped 8; count of bases not matched to a gene: 8. The DNA for the CDR3 is TGCGCCAGCAGCATACAGGGGTTGGGCGAAAAACTGTTTTTT. Translation: CASSIQGLGEKLFF.

This rearrangement joins TRBV6-5 to TRBJ1-5, with D possibly matching TRBD1 (6 bases). CDR3 length equals 12 residues. Trimming shortened V by 7 bases and J by 4 bases, and 8 bases separated the two germline ends. The germline V gene has CDR1 MNHEY and CDR2 SVGAGI. The CDR3 loop is CASNTGNQPQHF. CDR3 sequence (DNA): TGTGCCAGCAATACAGGGAATCAGCCCCAGCATTTT.

The chain couples TRBV7-2 to TRBJ2-7, with TRBD2 matching over 11 bases. This CDR3 is built from 14 residues. Germline V gene sequence: CDR1 SGHTA, CDR2 FQGNSA. The V gene end was trimmed by 5 bases and the J gene end by 7 bases; junction bases not matched to a gene: 7. The CDR3 loop is CASSGTSGTGEQYF. The CDR3 DNA reads TGTGCCAGCAGCGGGACTAGCGGTACAGGGGAGCAGTACTTC. The full variable domain, in which reference TRBV7-2 and TRBJ2-7 provide the parts outside the CDR3, is GAGVSQSPSNKVTEKGKDVELRCDPISGHTALYWYRQSLGQGLEFLIYFQGNSAPDKSGLPSDRFSAERTGGSVSTLTIQRTQQEDSAVYLCASSGTSGTGEQYFGPGTRLTVT.

The chain combines TRBV6-6 with TRBJ1-6; 9 bases agree with TRBD1. CDR1 and CDR2 (germline): MNHNY, SVGAGI (reference sequence). V shed 6 bases, J shed 9 bases, and the junction held 9 bases outside the gene matches. This CDR3 region has 15 residues. The CDR3 spells CASRPGQGTGSPLHF. The CDR3 nucleotides read TGTGCCAGCAGACCGGGACAGGGAACTGGTTCACCCCTCCACTTT.

This chain uses TRBV27 with TRBJ1-2, with 7 bases lining up with TRBD1. V was clipped by 2 bases and J by 2 bases; unmatched bases: 14. CDR1 and CDR2 from the germline V gene are MNHEY and SMNVEV (reference sequence). The CDR3 contains 18 residues. CDR3 sequence reads: CASSLRSLTGDPNYGYTF. DNA of the CDR3: TGTGCCAGCAGTTTACGGTCCCTCACAGGGGACCCCAACTATGGCTACACCTTC.

The chain combines TRBV5-1 with TRBJ1-5, with 7 bases identical to TRBD1. Trimming removed 4 bases from V and 2 bases from J; junction bases left unmatched: 6. Germline CDR1 and CDR2: SGHRS and YFSETQ. The CDR3 sequence is 15 residues long. The CDR3 loop reads CASSQGQPGNQPQHF. The DNA for the CDR3 is TGCGCCAGCAGCCAGGGACAGCCTGGCAATCAGCCCCAGCATTTT.

The gene calls are TRBV5-1 and TRBJ1-3; TRBD1 aligns across 8 bases. This CDR3 has 15 residues. CDR1 and CDR2 (germline): SGHRS, YFSETQ. V shed 3 bases, J shed 8 bases, and the junction held 10 bases outside the gene matches. CDR3 sequence: CASSSGTGWEDTIYF. In DNA form, the CDR3 reads TGCGCCAGCAGCTCAGGGACAGGCTGGGAAGACACCATATATTTT.

The V call is TRBV24-1, the J call TRBJ1-4, with D possibly matching TRBD1 (5 bases). The V end lost 5 bases, the J end lost 8 bases, and 14 bases lay between the germline ends. The CDR3 is 14 amino acids. Germline values: CDR1 KGHDR, CDR2 SFDVKD. The CDR3 loop is CATSGGGIPEKLFF. The CDR3 DNA reads as TGTGCCACCAGTGGGGGGGGTATCCCCGAAAAACTGTTTTTT.

V and J are TRBV5-1 and TRBJ2-5; the D gene is possibly TRBD1 (6 bases). The V and J ends lost 1 base and 2 bases respectively, with 15 bases between them. Germline V gives CDR1 SGHRS, CDR2 YFSETQ. This CDR3 is 16 amino acids long. In nucleotides, the CDR3 is TGCGCCAGCAGCTTGTTCGGGGCAGGGGAGCAAGAGACCCAGTACTTC. This gives the protein CASSLFGAGEQETQYF.

This clone was observed once. The J gene is TRBJ2-5, the V gene TRBV5-6; the D is unclear. Germline assignment: CDR1 SGHDT and CDR2 YYEEEE. V was shortened by 0 bases and J by 4 bases, with 7 bases between the two germline ends. The CDR3 loop spans 13 amino acids. The CDR3 loop is CASSLARRETQYF. CDR3 bases: TGTGCCAGCAGCTTGGCTAGGAGAGAGACCCAGTACTTC.